This TCR beta chain was observed in a study of shared clonotypes between healthy human individuals. This clone was counted once. Repertoires were generated with immunoSEQ multiplex PCR, while TCRdb's copy carries only in-frame clones and drops some. The sample has 1.5 million to 2.5 million clones, about 95% seen once. Germline V gene sequence: CDR1 MNHEY, CDR2 SMNVEV (reference sequence). The CDR3 contains 18 residues. Trimming at V came to 5 bases and at J to 4 bases, leaving 16 bases not matched to a gene. Naive CD8 cells lacked CD45RO and underwent positive selection for CCR7, leaving out terminally differentiated effector memory CD45RA+ cells.

The sequenced sample was naive CD8+ T cells sorted from blood. The genes are TRBV27 and TRBJ2-3; 9 bases fit TRBD1. This TCR derives from a man younger than 35 in good health. The CDR3 region is CASSPRFRDRVESDTQYF. For the CDR3, the DNA is TGTGCCAGCAGTCCTAGATTCCGGGACAGGGTAGAATCAGATACGCAGTATTTT.